Following are 8 T cell receptor beta chains from one sample sequenced in a study of T cell repertoires in cytomegalovirus infection. TCRdb re-derived calls from the reads in MiXCR, one entry per CDR3 protein. The sample records approximately 150,000 distinct CDR3 sequences, approximately 5.9% being singletons. The sample was PBMCs. The receptors were sampled from a human donor in good health (CMV status not recorded). Some clones in this sample may be carry-over from other donors' samples.

This clonotype was observed many times. The chain combines TRBV29-1 with TRBJ1-2; D is possibly TRBD1 (5 bases). This CDR3 region has 13 residues. Germline V CDR1 and CDR2: SQVTM, ANQGSEA. V was trimmed by 5 bases and J by 0 bases, leaving 10 bases between them. CDR3 sequence reads: CSVTDRANYGYTF. The CDR3 coding sequence is TGCAGCGTTACCGACAGAGCTAACTATGGCTACACCTTC.

This clonotype has a handful of counts. This sequence joins TRBV29-1 and TRBJ1-2; D is unresolved. The V end was cut by 7 bases, the J end by 4 bases, with 13 bases between. The germline gives CDR1 SQVTM, CDR2 ANQGSEA. CDR3 length equals 12 residues. The CDR3 reads CSASQASYGYTF. CDR3 sequence (DNA): TGCAGCGCATCCCAGGCGAGCTATGGCTACACCTTC.

This clonotype has ten or more counts. This CDR3 is CSARAGTVGYSNQPQHF. DNA of the CDR3: TGCAGTGCTAGAGCCGGGACAGTCGGCTATAGCAATCAGCCCCAGCATTTT. J is TRBJ1-5 and V is TRBV20-1, with 7 bases matching TRBD1. CDR3 length: 17 residues. Trimming cost V 1 base and J 0 bases; bases outside gene matches: 9. Germline V CDR1 and CDR2: DFQATT, SNEGSKA (reference sequence).

This chain joins TRBV12-3 or TRBV12-4 and TRBJ1-5; D is uncertain. This CDR3 has 16 amino acids. The V end lost 6 bases, the J end lost 0 bases, and 15 bases lay between the germline ends. CDR3 loop: CASSPRLGISNQPQHF. Written as DNA, the CDR3 is TGTGCCAGCAGCCCCCGGCTGGGGATTAGCAATCAGCCCCAGCATTTT.

For this clonotype: This could be a read error, since a much larger clone is one nucleotide away. This chain connects TRBV7-3 to TRBJ2-3; 7 bases agree with TRBD2. CDR1 and CDR2 (germline): SGHTA, FQGTGA. The V gene end was trimmed by 5 bases and the J gene end by 5 bases; junction bases not matched to a gene: 13. CDR3 length: 16 amino acids. Written as DNA, the CDR3 is TGTGCCAGCAGCCCTACCGGGGGTGGGGGGGTAGATACGCAGTATTTT. Its protein is CASSPTGGGGVDTQYF.

The chain is built from TRBV19 and TRBJ1-2, with TRBD1 matching 8 bases. J was trimmed by 7 bases and V by 1 base; bases with no gene match: 11. CDR3 length: 16 amino acids. From germline, CDR1 is LNHDA and CDR2 SQIVND (reference sequence). CDR3 sequence (DNA): TGTGCCAGTAGTATAGTCTCCAGGGGGCGTGGAGTTGGCTACACCTTC. Protein: CASSIVSRGRGVGYTF.

This clonotype was picked up many times. The V gene is TRBV7-2, the J gene TRBJ1-6; 7 bases align to TRBD1. This CDR3 spans 16 amino acids. Germline V gene lookup returns CDR1 SGHTA and CDR2 FQGNSA. With V trimmed by 4 bases and J by 12 bases, 15 bases remained unmatched. The CDR3 region has the DNA TGTGCCAGCAGCTCCTTTAGGGGGCCGATGGCAGGACCCCTCCACTTT. Translation: CASSSFRGPMAGPLHF.

This clonotype came up many times. The chain has TRBV7-2 and TRBJ1-2; D is ambiguous. V shed 3 bases and J shed 6 bases, with 11 bases lying between them. The CDR3 spans 13 residues. CDR1 and CDR2 from the germline V gene are SGHTA and FQGNSA. The CDR3 DNA follows: TGTGCCAGCAGCTTGCCCCACAGTGATGGCTACACCTTC. Translated, it gives CASSLPHSDGYTF.